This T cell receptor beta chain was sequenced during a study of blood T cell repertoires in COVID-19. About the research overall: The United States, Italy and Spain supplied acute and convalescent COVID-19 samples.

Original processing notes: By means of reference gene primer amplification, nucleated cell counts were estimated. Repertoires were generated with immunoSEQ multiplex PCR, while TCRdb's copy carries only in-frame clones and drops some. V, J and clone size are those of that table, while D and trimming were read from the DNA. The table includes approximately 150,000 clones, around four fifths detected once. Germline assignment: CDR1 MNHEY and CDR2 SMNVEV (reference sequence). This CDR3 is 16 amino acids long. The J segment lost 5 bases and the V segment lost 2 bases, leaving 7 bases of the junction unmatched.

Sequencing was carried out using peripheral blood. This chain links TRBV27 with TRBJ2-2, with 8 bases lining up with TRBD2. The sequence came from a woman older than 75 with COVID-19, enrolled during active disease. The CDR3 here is CASSLVLAEGTGELFF. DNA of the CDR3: TGTGCCAGCAGTTTAGTACTAGCGGAGGGAACCGGGGAGCTGTTTTTT.